Following are 8 T cell receptor beta chains from one sample sequenced in a study of identical twins. TCRdb passed the 5' RACE reads through MiXCR, listing each CDR3 protein once. The profile covers a few hundred thousand distinct CDR3 sequences, with around 18% appearing a single time and roughly an eighth taken by the ten largest. The sample taken for sequencing was naive T cells sorted from blood. Receptor source: a man aged 45 to 65 in good health.

This chain connects TRBV10-2 to TRBJ2-7; TRBD2 matches 8 bases. V trimming: 8 bases; J trimming: 6 bases; junction bases outside the gene matches: 3. This CDR3 has 11 amino acids. Germline V CDR1 and CDR2: WSHSY, SAAADI. As DNA, the CDR3 is TGCGCCAGCCTCCGGGAGGGCGAGCAGTACTTC. This translates into CASLREGEQYF.

This clonotype came up many times. The gene calls are TRBV5-1 and TRBJ2-7; the D is unclear. From germline, CDR1 is SGHRS and CDR2 YFSETQ. The CDR3 spans 12 residues. With 3 bases removed from V and 0 bases from J, the gap between germline ends came to 4 bases. The CDR3 loop is CASSWGSYEQYF. For the CDR3, the DNA is TGCGCCAGCAGCTGGGGCTCCTACGAGCAGTACTTC.

There are a few counts of this clonotype. The genes are TRBV5-1 and TRBJ1-2, with 8 bases identical to TRBD1. Germline lookup yields CDR1 SGHRS and CDR2 YFSETQ. The CDR3 has 16 residues. J lost 3 bases, V lost 4 bases, and 11 bases had no gene match. The CDR3 nucleotides are TGCGCCAGCAGCGCAAGACAGGGGCCACCCGACTATGGCTACACCTTC. As protein: CASSARQGPPDYGYTF.

The chain combines TRBV5-1 with TRBJ1-1; 11 bases are a match to TRBD1. Losses at the gene ends were 4 bases for V and 7 bases for J; bases not matched to a gene: 3. The CDR3 runs to 13 residues. Germline-derived CDR1 and CDR2 are SGHRS and YFSETQ. The CDR3, as DNA: TGCGCCAGCAGCGGAGGGACAGGGGGTGAAGCTTTCTTT. It codes for CASSGGTGGEAFF.

In its sample, this clonotype was seen many times. The chain links TRBV7-9 to TRBJ1-4; possible D gene TRBD1, 5 bases. Germline V gives CDR1 SEHNR, CDR2 FQNEAQ (reference sequence). CDR3 length: 14 residues. V gave up 3 bases and J gave up 2 bases, with 7 bases separating them. This CDR3 is CASSLGGTNEKLFF. The CDR3, as DNA: TGTGCCAGCAGCTTGGGGGGGACTAATGAAAAACTGTTTTTT.

The chain joins TRBV10-3 to TRBJ2-1, with 9 bases lining up with TRBD2. This CDR3 comprises 17 residues. Per the germline V gene, CDR1 is ENHRY and CDR2 is SYGVKD. J was trimmed by 4 bases and V by 4 bases; bases with no gene match: 11. In DNA form, the CDR3 reads TGTGCCATCAGTGGGACAGCGGGGGGACCGGCGTACAATGAGCAGTTCTTC. This encodes CAISGTAGGPAYNEQFF.

Only a few counts were recorded for this clonotype. The chain couples TRBV7-9 to TRBJ1-5; TRBD1 aligns across 9 bases. The germline CDR1 and CDR2 sequences are SEHNR and FQNEAQ (reference sequence). This CDR3 contains 14 residues. The J segment lost 7 bases and the V segment lost 5 bases, leaving 6 bases of the junction unmatched. In DNA, the CDR3 is TGTGCCAGCAGCGGACAGGGGTCTGTCCAGCCCCAGCATTTT. This encodes CASSGQGSVQPQHF.

This clonotype was counted between two and nine times. This chain uses TRBV12-3 or TRBV12-4 with TRBJ1-2, with D perhaps matching TRBD1 (5 bases). The length of the CDR3 is 11 residues. Trimming removed 3 bases from V and 7 bases from J, with 6 bases in between. The CDR3 is CASSFGGGYTF. In DNA, the CDR3 is TGTGCCAGCAGTTTTGGGGGTGGCTACACCTTC.